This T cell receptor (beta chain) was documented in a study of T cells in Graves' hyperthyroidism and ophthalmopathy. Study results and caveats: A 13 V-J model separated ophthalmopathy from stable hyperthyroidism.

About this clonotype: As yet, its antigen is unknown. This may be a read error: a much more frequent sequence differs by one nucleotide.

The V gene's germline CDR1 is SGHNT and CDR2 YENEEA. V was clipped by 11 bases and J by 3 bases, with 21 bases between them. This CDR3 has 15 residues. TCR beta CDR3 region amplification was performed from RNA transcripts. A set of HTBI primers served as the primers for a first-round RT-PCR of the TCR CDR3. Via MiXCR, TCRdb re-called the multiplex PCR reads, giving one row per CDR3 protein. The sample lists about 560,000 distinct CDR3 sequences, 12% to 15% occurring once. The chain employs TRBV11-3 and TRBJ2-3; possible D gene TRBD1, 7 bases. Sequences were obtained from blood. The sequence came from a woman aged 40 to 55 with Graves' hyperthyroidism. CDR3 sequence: CASRGDSERTDTQYF. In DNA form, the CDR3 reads TGTGCCTCCAGGGGGGATAGCGAGAGGACAGATACGCAGTATTTT.